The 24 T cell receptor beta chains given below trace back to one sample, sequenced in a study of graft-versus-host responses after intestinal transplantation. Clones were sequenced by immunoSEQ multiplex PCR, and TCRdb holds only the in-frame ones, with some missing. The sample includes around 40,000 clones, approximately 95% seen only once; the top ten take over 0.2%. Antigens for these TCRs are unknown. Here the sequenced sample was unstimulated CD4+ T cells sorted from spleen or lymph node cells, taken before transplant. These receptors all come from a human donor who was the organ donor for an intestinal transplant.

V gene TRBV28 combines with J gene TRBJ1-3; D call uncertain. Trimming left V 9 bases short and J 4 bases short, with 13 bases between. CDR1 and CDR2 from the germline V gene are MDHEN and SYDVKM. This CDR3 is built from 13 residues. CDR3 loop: CASGSPRGNTIYF. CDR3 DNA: TGTGCCAGTGGGAGCCCTCGAGGAAACACCATATATTTT.

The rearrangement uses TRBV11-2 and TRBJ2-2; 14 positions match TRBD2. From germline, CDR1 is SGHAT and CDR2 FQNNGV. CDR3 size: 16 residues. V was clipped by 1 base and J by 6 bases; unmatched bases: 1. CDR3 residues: CASSLGLAGGPGELFF. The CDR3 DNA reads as TGTGCCAGCAGCTTAGGACTAGCGGGGGGGCCCGGGGAGCTGTTTTTT.

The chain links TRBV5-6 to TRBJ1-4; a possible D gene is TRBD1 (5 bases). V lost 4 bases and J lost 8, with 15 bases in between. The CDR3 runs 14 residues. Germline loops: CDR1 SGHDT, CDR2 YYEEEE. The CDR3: CASSRQRGAEKLFF. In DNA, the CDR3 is TGTGCCAGCAGCCGACAGCGAGGGGCAGAAAAACTGTTTTTT.

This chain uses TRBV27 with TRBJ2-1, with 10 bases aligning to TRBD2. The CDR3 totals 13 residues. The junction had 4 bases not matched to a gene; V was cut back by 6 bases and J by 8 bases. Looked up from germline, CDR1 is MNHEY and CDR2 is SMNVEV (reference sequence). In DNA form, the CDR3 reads TGTGCCAGCAGGCGTAGCGGGGGGCATGAGCAGTTCTTC. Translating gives CASRRSGGHEQFF.

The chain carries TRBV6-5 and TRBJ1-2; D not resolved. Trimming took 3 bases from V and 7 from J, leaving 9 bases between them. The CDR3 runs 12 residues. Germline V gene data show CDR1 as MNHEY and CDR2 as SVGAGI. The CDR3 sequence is CASSYSGIGYTF. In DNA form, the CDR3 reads TGTGCCAGCAGTTATTCCGGGATTGGCTACACCTTC.

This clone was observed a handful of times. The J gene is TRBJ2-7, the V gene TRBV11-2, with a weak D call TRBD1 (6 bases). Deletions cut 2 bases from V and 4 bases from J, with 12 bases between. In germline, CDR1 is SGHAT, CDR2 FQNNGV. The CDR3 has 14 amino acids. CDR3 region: CASSLPQGNYEQYF. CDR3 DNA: TGTGCCAGCAGCTTACCCCAGGGGAATTACGAGCAGTACTTC.

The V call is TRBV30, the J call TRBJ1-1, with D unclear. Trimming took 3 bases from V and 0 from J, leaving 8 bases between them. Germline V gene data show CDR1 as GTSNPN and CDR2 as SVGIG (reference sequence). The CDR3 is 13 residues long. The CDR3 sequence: CAWRVLVNTEAFF. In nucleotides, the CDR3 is TGTGCCTGGAGAGTGTTAGTGAACACTGAAGCTTTCTTT.

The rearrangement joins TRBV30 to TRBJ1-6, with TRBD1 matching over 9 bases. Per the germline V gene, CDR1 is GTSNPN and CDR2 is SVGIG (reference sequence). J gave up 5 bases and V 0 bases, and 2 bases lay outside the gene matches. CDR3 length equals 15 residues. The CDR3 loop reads CAWSVRDRDNSPLHF. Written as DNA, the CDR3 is TGTGCCTGGAGTGTACGGGACAGGGATAATTCACCCCTCCACTTT.

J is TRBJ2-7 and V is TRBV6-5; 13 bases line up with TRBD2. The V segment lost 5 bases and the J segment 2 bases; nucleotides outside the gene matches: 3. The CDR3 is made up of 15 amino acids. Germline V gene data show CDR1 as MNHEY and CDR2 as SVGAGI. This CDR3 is CASSRTSGGAYEQYF. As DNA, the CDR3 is TGTGCCAGCAGTAGAACTAGCGGGGGGGCCTACGAGCAGTACTTC.

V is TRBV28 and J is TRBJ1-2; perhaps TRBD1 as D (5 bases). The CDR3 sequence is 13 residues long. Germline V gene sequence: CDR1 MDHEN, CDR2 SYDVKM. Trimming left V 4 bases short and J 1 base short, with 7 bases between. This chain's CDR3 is CASSWDFNYGYTF. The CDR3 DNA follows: TGTGCCAGCAGTTGGGACTTTAACTATGGCTACACCTTC.

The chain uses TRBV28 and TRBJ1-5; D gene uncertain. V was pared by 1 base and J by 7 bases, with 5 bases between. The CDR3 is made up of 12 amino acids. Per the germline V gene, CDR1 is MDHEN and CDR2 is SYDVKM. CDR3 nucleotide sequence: TGTGCCAGCAGTTTATTGGAACAGCCCCAGCATTTT. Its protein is CASSLLEQPQHF.

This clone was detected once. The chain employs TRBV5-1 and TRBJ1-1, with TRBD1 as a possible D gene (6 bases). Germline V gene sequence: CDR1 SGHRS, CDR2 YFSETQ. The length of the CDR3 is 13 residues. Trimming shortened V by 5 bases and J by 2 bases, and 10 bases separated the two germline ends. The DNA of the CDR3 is TGCGCCAGCAGTGAGGGGACAAACACTGAAGCTTTCTTT. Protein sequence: CASSEGTNTEAFF. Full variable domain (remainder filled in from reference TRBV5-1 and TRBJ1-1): KAGVTQTPRYLIKTRGQQVTLSCSPISGHRSVSWYQQTPGQGLQFLFEYFSETQRNKGNFPGRFSGRQFSNSRSEMNVSTLELGDSALYLCASSEGTNTEAFFGQGTRLTVV.

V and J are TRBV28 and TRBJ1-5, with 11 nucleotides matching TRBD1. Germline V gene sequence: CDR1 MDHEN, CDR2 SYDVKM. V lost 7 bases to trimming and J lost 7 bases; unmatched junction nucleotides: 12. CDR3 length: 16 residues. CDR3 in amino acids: CASTLRDRGVGQPQHF. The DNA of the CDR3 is TGTGCCAGCACCTTACGGGACAGGGGGGTAGGACAGCCCCAGCATTTT.

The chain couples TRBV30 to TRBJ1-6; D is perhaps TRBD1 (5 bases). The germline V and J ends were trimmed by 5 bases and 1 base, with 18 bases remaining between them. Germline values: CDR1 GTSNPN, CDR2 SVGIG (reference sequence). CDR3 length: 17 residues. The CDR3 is CAWDSGRLRSYNSPLHF. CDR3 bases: TGTGCCTGGGATTCAGGGCGTTTAAGGTCCTATAATTCACCCCTCCACTTT.

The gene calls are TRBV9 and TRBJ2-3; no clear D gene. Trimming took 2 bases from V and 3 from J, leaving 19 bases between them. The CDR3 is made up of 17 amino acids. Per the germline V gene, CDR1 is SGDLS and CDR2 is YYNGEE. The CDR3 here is CASSVMGLLEYTDTQYF. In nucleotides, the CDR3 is TGTGCCAGCAGCGTGATGGGCCTACTGGAATATACAGATACGCAGTATTTT.

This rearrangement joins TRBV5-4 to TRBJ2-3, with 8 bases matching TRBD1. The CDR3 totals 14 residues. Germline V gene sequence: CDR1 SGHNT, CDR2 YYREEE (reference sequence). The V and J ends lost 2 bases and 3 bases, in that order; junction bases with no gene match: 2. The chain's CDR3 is CASSFHRGTDTQYF. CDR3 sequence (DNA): TGTGCCAGCAGCTTTCACAGGGGGACAGATACGCAGTATTTT.

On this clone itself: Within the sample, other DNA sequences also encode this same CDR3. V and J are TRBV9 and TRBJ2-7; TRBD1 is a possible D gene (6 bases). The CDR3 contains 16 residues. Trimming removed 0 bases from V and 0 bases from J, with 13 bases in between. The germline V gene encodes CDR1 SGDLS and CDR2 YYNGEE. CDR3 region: CASSVVHRGSSYEQYF. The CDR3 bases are TGTGCCAGCAGCGTAGTGCATAGGGGGAGCTCCTACGAGCAGTACTTC.

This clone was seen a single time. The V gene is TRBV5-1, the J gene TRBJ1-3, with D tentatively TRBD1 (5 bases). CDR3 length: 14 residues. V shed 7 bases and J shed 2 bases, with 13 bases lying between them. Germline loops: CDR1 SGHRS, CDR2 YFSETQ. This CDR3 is CASGRGGTGNTIYF. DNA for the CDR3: TGCGCCAGCGGTCGGGGGGGAACTGGAAACACCATATATTTT.

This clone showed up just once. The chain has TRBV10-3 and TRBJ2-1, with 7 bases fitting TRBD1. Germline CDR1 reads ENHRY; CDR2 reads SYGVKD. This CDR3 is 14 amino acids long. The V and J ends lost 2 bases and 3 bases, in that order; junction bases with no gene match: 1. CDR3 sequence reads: CAISEDRDYNEQFF. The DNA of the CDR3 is TGTGCCATCAGTGAGGACAGGGACTACAATGAGCAGTTCTTC.

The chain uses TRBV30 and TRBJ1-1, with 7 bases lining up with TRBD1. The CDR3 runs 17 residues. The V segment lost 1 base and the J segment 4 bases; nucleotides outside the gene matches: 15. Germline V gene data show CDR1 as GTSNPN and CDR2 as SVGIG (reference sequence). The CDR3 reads CAWSGTGLPRKGTEAFF. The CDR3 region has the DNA TGTGCCTGGAGTGGGACAGGACTACCAAGGAAGGGCACTGAAGCTTTCTTT. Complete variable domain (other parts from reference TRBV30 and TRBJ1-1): SQTIHQWPATLVQPVGSPLSLECTVEGTSNPNLYWYRQAAGRGLQLLFYSVGIGQISSEVPQNLSASRPQDRQFILSSKKLLLSDSGFYLCAWSGTGLPRKGTEAFFGQGTRLTVV.

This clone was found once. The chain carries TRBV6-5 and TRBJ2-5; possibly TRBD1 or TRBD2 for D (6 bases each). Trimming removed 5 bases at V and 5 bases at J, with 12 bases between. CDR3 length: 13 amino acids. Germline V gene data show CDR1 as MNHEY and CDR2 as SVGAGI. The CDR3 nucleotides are TGTGCCAGCAGTGTCCAGGGGAGGGAGACCCAGTACTTC. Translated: CASSVQGRETQYF.

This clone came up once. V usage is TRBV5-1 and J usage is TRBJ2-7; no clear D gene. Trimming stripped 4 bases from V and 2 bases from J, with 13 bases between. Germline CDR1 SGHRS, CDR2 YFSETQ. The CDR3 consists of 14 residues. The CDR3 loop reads CASSTDGTTYEQYF. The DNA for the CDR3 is TGCGCCAGCAGCACGGACGGCACTACCTACGAGCAGTACTTC.

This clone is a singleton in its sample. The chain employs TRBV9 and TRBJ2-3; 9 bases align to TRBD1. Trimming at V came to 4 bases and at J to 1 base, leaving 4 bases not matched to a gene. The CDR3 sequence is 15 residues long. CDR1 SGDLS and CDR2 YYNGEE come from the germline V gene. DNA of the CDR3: TGTGCCAGCAGCACTTGGACAGGGGGCACAGATACGCAGTATTTT. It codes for CASSTWTGGTDTQYF.

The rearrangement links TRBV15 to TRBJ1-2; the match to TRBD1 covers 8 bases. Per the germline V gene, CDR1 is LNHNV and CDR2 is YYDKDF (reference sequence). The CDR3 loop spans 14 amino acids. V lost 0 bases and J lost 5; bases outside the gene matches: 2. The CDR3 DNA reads TGTGCCACCAGCAGAGATCGGACAGGGTATGGCTACACCTTC. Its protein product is CATSRDRTGYGYTF.